This T cell receptor (beta chain) was profiled in a study of cytomegalovirus exposure and HLA in healthy donors. The length of the CDR3 is 13 residues. From germline, CDR1 is SGHRS and CDR2 YFSETQ. The V gene end was trimmed by 5 bases and the J gene end by 4 bases; junction bases not matched to a gene: 3. PCR was performed using 60 Vbeta and 13 Jbeta primers. Only in-frame clones appear in the TCRdb table, and some are missing; sequencing was by immunoSEQ multiplex PCR. The sample records about 130,000 clones, about 74% being singletons. The sequence was obtained from a young man in good health and CMV-seropositive. The sequencing sample was made of PBMCs. The chain carries TRBV5-1 and TRBJ1-3, with 7 bases aligning to TRBD1. This CDR3 reads CASRAGGGNTIYF. DNA of the CDR3: TGCGCCAGCAGAGCAGGGGGGGGAAACACCATATATTTT.